This T cell receptor beta chain was profiled in a study of blood T cell repertoires in COVID-19. Study in general: Researchers got acute and convalescent COVID-19 samples from the United States, Italy and Spain.

This CDR3 comprises 14 residues. Germline V gene sequence: CDR1 LGHNA, CDR2 YNFKEQ. Trimming shortened V by 2 bases and J by 2 bases, and 7 bases separated the two germline ends. This table comes from immunoSEQ multiplex PCR, and its TCRdb copy is limited to in-frame clones, with some not included. The sample has some 150,000 clones, about 80% seen once; the top ten hold over 5%. Sequencing was carried out using PBMCs or T cells enriched from blood (not recorded which). The chain couples TRBV4-2 to TRBJ1-5; possibly TRBD1 for D (5 bases). The clonotype was recovered from a woman between 50 and 59 years old who had recovered from COVID-19. The CDR3 region has the DNA TGTGCCAGCAGCCAATCGACAGGCAATCAGCCCCAGCATTTT. This gives the protein CASSQSTGNQPQHF.